A selection of T cell receptor beta chains follows, all from one sample in a study of blood T cells in healthy people across ages. In TCRdb, the 5' RACE reads were re-called with MiXCR into one record per CDR3 protein. The sample lists over a million distinct CDR3 sequences, about 40% occurring once. The source material was blood. These receptors all come from a woman in her late teens or twenties in good health. Both conserved end residues are part of each CDR3. The D gene is left open where the match is weak. A row's size may be missing; if present it is once, few, many or a size class.

clone size	V gene	J gene	D gene	CDR3 length	CDR3 protein	CDR3 DNA
-	TRBV7-6	TRBJ2-7	TRBD2	19	CASSSPGLAGLLSSYEQYF	TGTGCCAGCAGCTCTCCGGGACTAGCGGGACTTTTAAGCTCCTACGAGCAGTACTTC
many	TRBV7-2	TRBJ2-5	-	11	CASSLGATQYF	TGTGCCAGCAGCTTGGGTGCGACCCAGTACTTC
few	TRBV12-3/TRBV12-4	TRBJ2-3	TRBD2	15	CASRWTSANTDTQYF	TGTGCCAGCAGATGGACTAGCGCCAACACAGATACGCAGTATTTT
few	TRBV29-1	TRBJ2-5	TRBD1	13	CSGGDRPQETQYF	TGCAGCGGGGGGGACAGGCCCCAAGAGACCCAGTACTTC
-	TRBV4-1	TRBJ2-7	-	14	CASNRGGVPDEQYF	TGCGCCAGCAACCGAGGGGGGGTCCCCGATGAGCAGTACTTC
-	TRBV5-1	TRBJ1-1	TRBD1	17	CASSAGQGRTTWTEAFF	TGCGCCAGCAGCGCTGGACAGGGCCGAACAACATGGACTGAAGCTTTCTTT
few	TRBV6-2/TRBV6-3	TRBJ2-1	TRBD1	15	CASSYRQGLVNEQFF	TGTGCCAGCAGTTATCGACAGGGTCTTGTCAATGAGCAGTTCTTC
few	TRBV3-1	TRBJ2-2	TRBD2	17	CASSQVAGGPYTGELFF	TGTGCCAGCAGCCAGGTAGCGGGAGGGCCATACACCGGGGAGCTGTTTTTT
-	TRBV4-2	TRBJ1-2	-	16	CASSQEQQGVNYGYTF	TGTGCCAGCAGCCAAGAACAACAGGGCGTTAACTATGGCTACACCTTC
-	TRBV6-5	TRBJ2-7	-	15	CASSGEAGLSDEQYF	TGTGCCAGCAGTGGAGAAGCTGGGCTAAGCGACGAGCAGTACTTC
few	TRBV29-1	TRBJ2-1	TRBD2	15	CSVLGRNWREQEQFF	TGCAGCGTTTTGGGCCGGAATTGGCGGGAGCAGGAGCAGTTCTTC
-	TRBV7-2	TRBJ2-7	TRBD2	16	CASSLVRTGGSHEQYF	TGTGCCAGCAGCTTAGTTAGGACGGGAGGATCCCACGAGCAGTACTTC
few	TRBV5-1	TRBJ2-1	TRBD2	13	CASNLAGVNEQFF	TGCGCCAGCAACTTAGCGGGGGTAAATGAGCAGTTCTTC
-	TRBV9	TRBJ1-1	-	15	CASSVMSRGVTEAFF	TGTGCCAGCAGCGTAATGAGTCGGGGGGTCACTGAAGCTTTCTTT
-	TRBV6-5	TRBJ2-1	-	16	CASSYSSRPPNNEQFF	TGTGCCAGCAGTTACTCGAGCAGGCCTCCGAACAATGAGCAGTTCTTC